This T cell receptor (beta chain) stems from a study of technical replicates of blood from four donors. The method was immunoSEQ multiplex PCR; TCRdb's version includes in-frame clones alone and lacks a portion of them. The sample consists of 55,000 to 80,000 clones, nearly 98% of them appearing once. Germline-derived CDR1 and CDR2 are MGHRA and YSYEKL. This CDR3 has 13 amino acids. V shed 0 bases and J shed 4 bases, with 6 bases lying between them. This chain connects TRBV4-1 to TRBJ1-2; D not resolved. The origin of this receptor is a human donor in good health. Sequencing was carried out using T cells isolated from PBMCs. DNA for the CDR3: TGCGCCAGCAGCCAAGATGCGCCCTATGGCTACACCTTC. Amino acids: CASSQDAPYGYTF.